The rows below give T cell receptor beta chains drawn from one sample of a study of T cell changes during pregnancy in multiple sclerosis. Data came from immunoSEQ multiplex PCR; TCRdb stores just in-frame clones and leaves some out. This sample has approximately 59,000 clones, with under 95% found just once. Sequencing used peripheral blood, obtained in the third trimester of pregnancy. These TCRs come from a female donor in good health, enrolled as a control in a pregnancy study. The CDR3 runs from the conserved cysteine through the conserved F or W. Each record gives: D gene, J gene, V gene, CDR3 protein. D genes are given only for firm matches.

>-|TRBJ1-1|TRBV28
CASIGGTLVTEAFF
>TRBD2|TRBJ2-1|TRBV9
CASSVKLAGGRYEQFF
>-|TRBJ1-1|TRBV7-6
CASSPPGTEAFF
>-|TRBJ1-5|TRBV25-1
CASKGGGQPQHF
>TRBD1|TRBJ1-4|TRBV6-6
CASSYRDSLEKLFF
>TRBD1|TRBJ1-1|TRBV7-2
CASSYTGGGNTEAFF
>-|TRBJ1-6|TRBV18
CASSPDEASPLHF
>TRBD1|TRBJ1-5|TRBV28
CASSKTGTDNQPQHF
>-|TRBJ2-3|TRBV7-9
CASSVDSGTQYF
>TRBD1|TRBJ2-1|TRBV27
CASSHARTGNEQFF
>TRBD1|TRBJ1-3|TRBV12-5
CASGLGQGTGNTIYF
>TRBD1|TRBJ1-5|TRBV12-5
CASDTGGGNQPQHF
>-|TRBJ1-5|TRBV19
CASSLGLSNQPQHF
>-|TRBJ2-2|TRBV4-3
CASSQDLAQNTGELFF
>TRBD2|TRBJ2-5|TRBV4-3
CASSQEYLAGGQRDETQYF
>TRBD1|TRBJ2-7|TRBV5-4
CASKAGTGEKGSYEQYF
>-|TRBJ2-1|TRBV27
CASSPGDEQFF
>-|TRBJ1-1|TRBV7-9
CASSLGMGLNTEAFF
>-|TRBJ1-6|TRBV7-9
CASSLGEGYNSPLHF
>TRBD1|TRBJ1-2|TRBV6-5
CASSYSSGGAFGYTF
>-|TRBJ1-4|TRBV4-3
CASSQGNSGNEKLFF
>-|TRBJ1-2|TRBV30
CAWSRGNYGYTF
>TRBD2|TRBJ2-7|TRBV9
CASSPRGGAGGKQYF
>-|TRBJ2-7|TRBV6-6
CASSYPGYEQYF
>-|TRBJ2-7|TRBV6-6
CTSSSRDIYEQYF
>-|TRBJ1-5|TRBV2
CASSSTNQPQHF
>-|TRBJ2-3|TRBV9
CASSAIRGSYTDTQYF
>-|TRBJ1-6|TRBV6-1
CASLGQISYNSPLHF
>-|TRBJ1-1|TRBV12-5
CASGLVRQGWNTEAFF
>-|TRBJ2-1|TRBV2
CASSPYNEQFF
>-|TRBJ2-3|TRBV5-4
CASSLNRVTDTQYF
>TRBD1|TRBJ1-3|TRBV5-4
CASSLEPTGVGNTIYF
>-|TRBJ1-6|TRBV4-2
CASSQVVAGSSYNSPLHF
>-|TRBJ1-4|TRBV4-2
CASSQDRTGLGKLFF
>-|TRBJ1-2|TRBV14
CASSQVSGIIYGYTF
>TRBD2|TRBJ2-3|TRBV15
CATSRDWEAGDTDTQYF
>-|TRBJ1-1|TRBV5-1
CASSSKLNTEAFF